What follows are 5 T cell receptor beta chains derived from one specimen sequenced in a study of blood T cell repertoires in COVID-19. Assay used: immunoSEQ multiplex PCR; TCRdb lists only in-frame clones, some missing. This sample has 250,000 to 300,000 clones, with 81% found just once. Sequenced material: peripheral blood. The receptors here all came from a woman in her sixties or seventies with active or convalescent COVID-19.

This clone has only a few counts. This chain connects TRBV7-9 to TRBJ1-6, with D tentatively TRBD1 (6 bases). Germline V gene data show CDR1 as SEHNR and CDR2 as FQNEAQ (reference sequence). The V and J ends lost 1 base and 10 bases respectively, with 14 bases between them. The CDR3 length is 15 residues. The CDR3: CASSLGVQGLSPLHF. The CDR3 bases are TGTGCCAGCAGCTTAGGGGTACAGGGTTTGTCACCCCTCCACTTT.

The chain has TRBV20-1 and TRBJ2-7; D unclear. This CDR3 is built from 14 residues. Trimming removed 3 bases at V and 2 bases at J, with 14 bases between. Germline values: CDR1 DFQATT, CDR2 SNEGSKA (reference sequence). The CDR3 bases are TGCAGTGCTAGTCTACAGCTCCAAACCTACGAGCAGTACTTC. This sequence encodes CSASLQLQTYEQYF.

This clone occurred once. The genes are TRBV27 and TRBJ2-3; a weak D match, TRBD2 (5 bases). The V end was cut by 7 bases, the J end by 2 bases, with 13 bases between. Germline V gives CDR1 MNHEY, CDR2 SMNVEV (reference sequence). The CDR3 covers 14 residues. The CDR3 sequence: CASKPRGNTDTQYF. CDR3 nucleotides: TGTGCCAGCAAACCTAGAGGGAACACAGATACGCAGTATTTT.

This clone has only one observation. V usage is TRBV7-3 and J usage is TRBJ2-2; 10 nucleotides align to TRBD2. J lost 2 bases, V lost 5 bases, and 11 bases had no gene match. Per germline, CDR1 SGHTA and CDR2 FQGTGA. This CDR3 is 18 amino acids long. Written as DNA, the CDR3 is TGTGCCAGCAGCCCTTTGGGTCGGACTAGCGGTAACACCGGGGAGCTGTTTTTT. Translation: CASSPLGRTSGNTGELFF.

This clone was seen once. The rearrangement links TRBV7-8 to TRBJ1-1; TRBD1 is a possible D gene (6 bases). Trimming left V 0 bases short and J 2 bases short, with 13 bases between. Germline V gene sequence: CDR1 SGHVS, CDR2 FQNEAQ. This CDR3 has 16 amino acids. The CDR3 spells CASSLAWTAINTEAFF. The CDR3 DNA reads as TGTGCCAGCAGCTTAGCGTGGACAGCTATAAACACTGAAGCTTTCTTT. Supplemented by reference TRBV7-8 and TRBJ1-1, the full variable domain reads GAGVSQSPRYKVAKRGQDVALRCDPISGHVSLFWYQQALGQGPEFLTYFQNEAQLDKSGLPSDRFFAERPEGSVSTLKIQRTQQEDSAVYLCASSLAWTAINTEAFFGQGTRLTVV.